This T cell receptor beta chain appears in the sequencing data of a study of early stage breast cancer tumors. Study-wide background: ER+/PR+/HER2- status applied to about 70% of the 16 invasive breast tumors. Each sample averaged around 9.4-fold read coverage. Regarding the study as a whole: Chain pairing and CD4, CD8 or FOXP3 expression were not captured. Compared with adjacent normal breast, tumors showed roughly 2.5-fold denser, more clonal T cells.

The table came from immunoSEQ multiplex PCR; TCRdb's copy has only in-frame clones and leaves some out. The sample lists about 36,000 clones; 65% to 75% were seen once. This clone has only a few counts. The antigen is not known. The germline V and J ends were trimmed by 2 bases and 3 bases, with 10 bases remaining between them. The length of the CDR3 is 14 residues. CDR1 SGHTA and CDR2 FQGTGA come from the germline V gene. Sequenced: blood. The J gene is TRBJ1-1, the V gene TRBV7-3, with D possibly matching TRBD1 (5 bases). The source of this sequence is a person aged 55 to 75 with breast cancer. CDR3 sequence: CASSLAGMDTEAFF. The DNA for the CDR3 is TGTGCCAGCAGCTTAGCAGGGATGGACACTGAAGCTTTCTTT.